This TCR beta chain was found in a study of identifying expanded T cells in peripheral blood. TCRdb keeps only in-frame clones here, not all; method: immunoSEQ multiplex PCR. The sample has about 52,000 clones, approximately 82% seen once; the top ten hold less than 15%. Remarks on this clone: As yet, its antigen is unknown.

The V segment lost 1 base and the J segment 14 bases; nucleotides outside the gene matches: 12. Germline V gene lookup returns CDR1 SGHNT and CDR2 YYREEE (reference sequence). This CDR3 is 14 amino acids long. During the collection period, no donor immune events like infections were recorded. Study-wide points: Clone count variance between approximately 2-week samples rose with total template count.

This sequence was found in a person between 18 and 69 years old in good health. The sequenced material came from blood. The V call is TRBV5-4, the J call TRBJ1-2, with 9 bases aligning to TRBD1. The CDR3 DNA sequence: TGTGCCAGCAGCTTGTTTACGGTCCGGGACAGGGAAACCTTC. Translated, it gives CASSLFTVRDRETF.